A selection of T cell receptor beta chains follows, all from one sample in a study of blood T cell repertoires in COVID-19. Data came from immunoSEQ multiplex PCR; TCRdb stores just in-frame clones and leaves some out. The repertoire holds some 150,000 clones, with approximately 86% as singletons. The specimen sequenced was peripheral blood. These receptors were obtained from a woman aged 45-60 years with acute or convalescent COVID-19. CDR3s include the opening cysteine and the closing phenylalanine or tryptophan. D genes are given only for firm matches. The size field is filled for only some rows; it gives once, few, many or a size class.

>.|.|TRBJ1-2|TRBV6-5
CAIDGLGYGYTF
TGTGCCATCGACGGGTTAGGTTATGGCTACACCTTC
>.|TRBD1|TRBJ1-2|TRBV3-1/TRBV3-2
CASSQDRQPGGIYGYTF
TGTGCCAGCAGCCAAGATAGGCAGCCAGGGGGGATTTATGGCTACACCTTC
>.|.|TRBJ1-5|TRBV7-2
CASSPGGVNQPQHF
TGTGCCAGCAGCCCAGGAGGGGTCAATCAGCCCCAGCATTTT
>.|TRBD2|TRBJ2-7|TRBV4-1
CASRFSAGEGYEQYF
TGCGCCAGCAGGTTTTCAGCGGGGGAAGGTTACGAGCAGTACTTC
>.|TRBD2|TRBJ2-5|TRBV3-1/TRBV3-2
CASRRRLAVNQETQYF
TGTGCCAGCAGGCGAAGACTAGCGGTGAACCAAGAGACCCAGTACTTC
>.|.|TRBJ1-3|TRBV7-9
CASSLGSRSSGNTIYF
TGTGCCAGCAGCTTAGGGTCACGTAGCTCTGGAAACACCATATATTTT
>.|.|TRBJ2-2|TRBV30
CAWKRGKNTGELFF
TGTGCCTGGAAACGCGGAAAGAACACCGGGGAGCTGTTTTTT
>.|TRBD2|TRBJ2-3|TRBV10-3
CAISEMIAGDTQYF
TGTGCCATCAGTGAGATGATAGCGGGGGATACGCAGTATTTT
>.|TRBD1|TRBJ1-1|TRBV4-1
CASSQLDRDTTEAFF
TGCGCCAGCAGCCAACTTGACAGGGATACCACTGAAGCTTTCTTT
>.|.|TRBJ2-3|TRBV7-9
CASSLGGRDTQYF
TGTGCCAGCAGCTTAGGGGGGCGAGATACGCAGTATTTT
>.|TRBD1|TRBJ2-7|TRBV6-5
CASSYSGQEVDEQYF
TGTGCCAGCAGTTACTCGGGACAGGAGGTCGACGAGCAGTACTTC
>.|TRBD1|TRBJ2-7|TRBV10-3
CAISAQGAYEQYF
TGTGCCATCAGTGCGCAGGGGGCTTACGAGCAGTACTTC
>.|.|TRBJ1-5|TRBV19
CASERGEGYQPQHF
TGTGCCAGTGAAAGAGGGGAGGGCTATCAGCCCCAGCATTTT
>few|TRBD1|TRBJ1-2|TRBV24-1
CATRDSNYGYTF
TGTGCCACCCGGGACAGTAACTATGGCTACACCTTC
>.|TRBD1|TRBJ2-2|TRBV18
CASSPGQGTGELFF
TGTGCCAGCTCGCCCGGACAGGGAACCGGGGAGCTGTTTTTT
>.|.|TRBJ2-1|TRBV7-2
CASSVGGSNNEQFF
TGTGCCAGCAGCGTTGGAGGCAGCAACAATGAGCAGTTCTTC
>.|.|TRBJ2-2|TRBV24-1
CATSDLEVGGELFF
TGTGCCACCAGTGATCTGGAGGTAGGCGGGGAGCTGTTTTTT
>.|.|TRBJ1-1|TRBV5-1
CASSLPTANTEAFF
TGCGCCAGCAGCTTGCCTACAGCTAACACTGAAGCTTTCTTT
>.|.|TRBJ2-7|TRBV7-2
CASSLISLPEQYF
TGTGCCAGCAGCTTAATCTCTCTCCCTGAGCAGTACTTC
>once|.|TRBJ2-3|TRBV6-1
CASSEVRNSEDTQYF
TGTGCCAGCAGTGAAGTTAGAAACTCTGAAGATACGCAGTATTTT
>.|TRBD1|TRBJ1-2|TRBV11-2
CASSPRDRGSYGYTF
TGTGCCAGCAGCCCACGGGACAGGGGTAGTTATGGCTACACCTTC
>.|.|TRBJ1-1|TRBV7-9
CASSLTAPMNTEAFF
TGTGCCAGCAGCCTGACAGCCCCCATGAACACTGAAGCTTTCTTT
>.|.|TRBJ1-2|TRBV30
CAWSVGGNGYTF
TGTGCCTGGAGTGTAGGAGGGAACGGCTACACCTTC
>.|.|TRBJ1-6|TRBV30
CAWSVGDLGYSPLHF
TGTGCCTGGAGTGTTGGTGACCTAGGATATTCACCCCTCCACTTT
>.|TRBD1|TRBJ1-6|TRBV7-2
CASSQRGGDRANNSPLHF
TGTGCCAGCAGCCAAAGAGGAGGGGACAGGGCGAATAATTCACCCCTCCACTTT
>.|.|TRBJ1-3|TRBV6-5
CASSDSYVSGNTIYF
TGTGCCAGCAGCGACAGTTATGTCTCTGGAAACACCATATATTTT
>.|TRBD1|TRBJ1-2|TRBV30
CAWSGQGYGYTF
TGTGCCTGGAGTGGACAGGGGTACGGCTACACCTTC
>.|TRBD1|TRBJ1-1|TRBV7-9
CASSFDRGLEAFF
TGTGCCAGCAGCTTCGACAGGGGGCTTGAAGCTTTCTTT
>.|.|TRBJ1-1|TRBV30
CAGLGGDTEAFF
TGTGCCGGGTTGGGGGGGGACACTGAAGCTTTCTTT
>.|.|TRBJ2-3|TRBV7-3
CASSPNSISSTDTQYF
TGTGCCAGCAGCCCAAACTCAATATCTAGCACAGATACGCAGTATTTT
>.|TRBD1|TRBJ1-2|TRBV5-1
CASSLDWGQSNYGYTF
TGCGCCAGCAGCTTGGATTGGGGACAGTCTAACTATGGCTACACCTTC
>few|.|TRBJ1-4|TRBV7-6
CASSIRMNEKLFF
TGTGCCAGCAGCATCAGGATGAATGAAAAACTGTTTTTT
>.|.|TRBJ2-6|TRBV6-6
CASSYPQGAGANVLTF
TGTGCCAGCAGTTATCCACAGGGAGCTGGGGCCAACGTCCTGACTTTC
>.|TRBD1|TRBJ1-4|TRBV7-9
CASSLTQGDEKLFF
TGTGCCAGCAGCTTAACACAGGGGGATGAAAAACTGTTTTTT